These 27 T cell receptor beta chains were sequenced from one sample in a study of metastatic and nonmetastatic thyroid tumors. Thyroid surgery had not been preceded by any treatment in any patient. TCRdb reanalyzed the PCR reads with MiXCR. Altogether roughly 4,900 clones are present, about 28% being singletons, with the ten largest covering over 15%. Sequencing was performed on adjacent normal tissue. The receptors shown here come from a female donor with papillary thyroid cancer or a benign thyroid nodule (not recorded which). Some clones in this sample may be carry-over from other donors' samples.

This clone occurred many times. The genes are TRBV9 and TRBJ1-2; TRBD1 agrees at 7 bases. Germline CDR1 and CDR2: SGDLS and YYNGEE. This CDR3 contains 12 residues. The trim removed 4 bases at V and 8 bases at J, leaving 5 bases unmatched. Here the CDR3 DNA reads TGTGCCAGCAGCCCACAGGGGACCGGCTACACCTTC. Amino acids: CASSPQGTGYTF. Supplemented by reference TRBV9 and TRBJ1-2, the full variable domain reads DSGVTQTPKHLITATGQRVTLRCSPRSGDLSVYWYQQSLDQGLQFLIQYYNGEERAKGNILERFSAQQFPDLHSELNLSSLELGDSALYFCASSPQGTGYTFGSGTRLTVV.

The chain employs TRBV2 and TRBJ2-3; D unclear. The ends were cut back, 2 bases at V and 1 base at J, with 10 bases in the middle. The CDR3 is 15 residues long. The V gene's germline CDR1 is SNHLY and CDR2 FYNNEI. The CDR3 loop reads CASSESSYRTDTQYF. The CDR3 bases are TGTGCCAGCAGTGAAAGTAGCTACCGCACAGATACGCAGTATTTT.

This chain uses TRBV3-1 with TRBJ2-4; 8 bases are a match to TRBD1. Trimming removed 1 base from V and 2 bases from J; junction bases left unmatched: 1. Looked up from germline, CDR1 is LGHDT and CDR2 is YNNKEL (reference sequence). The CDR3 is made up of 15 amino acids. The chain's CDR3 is CASSQGTGPKNIQYF. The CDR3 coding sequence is TGTGCCAGCAGCCAAGGGACAGGGCCCAAAAACATTCAGTACTTC.

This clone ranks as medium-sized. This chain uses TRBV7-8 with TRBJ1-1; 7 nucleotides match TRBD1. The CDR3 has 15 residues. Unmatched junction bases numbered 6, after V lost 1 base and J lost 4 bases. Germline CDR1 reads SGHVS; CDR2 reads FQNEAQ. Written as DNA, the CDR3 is TGTGCCAGCAGCTTAGTTCAGGGGGGGAGCACTGAAGCTTTCTTT. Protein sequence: CASSLVQGGSTEAFF.

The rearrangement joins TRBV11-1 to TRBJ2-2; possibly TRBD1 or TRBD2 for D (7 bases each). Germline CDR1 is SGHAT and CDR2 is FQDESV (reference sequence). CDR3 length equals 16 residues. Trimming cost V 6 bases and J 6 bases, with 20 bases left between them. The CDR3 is CASSSDNRGLSGELFF. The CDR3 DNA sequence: TGTGCCAGCAGTTCCGACAACAGGGGACTATCCGGGGAGCTGTTTTTT.

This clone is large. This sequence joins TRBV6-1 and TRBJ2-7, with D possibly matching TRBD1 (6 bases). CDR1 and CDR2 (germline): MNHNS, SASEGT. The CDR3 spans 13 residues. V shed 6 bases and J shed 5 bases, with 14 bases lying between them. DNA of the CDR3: TGTGCCAGCAGAATCCTACAGGGCCACGAGCAGTACTTC. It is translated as CASRILQGHEQYF.

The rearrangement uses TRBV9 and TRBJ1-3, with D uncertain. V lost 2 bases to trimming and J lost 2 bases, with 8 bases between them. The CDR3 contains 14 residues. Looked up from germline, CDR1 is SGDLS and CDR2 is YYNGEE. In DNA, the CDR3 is TGTGCCAGCAGCGTCTCAGACGCTGGAAACACCATATATTTT. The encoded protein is CASSVSDAGNTIYF. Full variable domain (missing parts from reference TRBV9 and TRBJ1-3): DSGVTQTPKHLITATGQRVTLRCSPRSGDLSVYWYQQSLDQGLQFLIQYYNGEERAKGNILERFSAQQFPDLHSELNLSSLELGDSALYFCASSVSDAGNTIYFGEGSWLTVV.

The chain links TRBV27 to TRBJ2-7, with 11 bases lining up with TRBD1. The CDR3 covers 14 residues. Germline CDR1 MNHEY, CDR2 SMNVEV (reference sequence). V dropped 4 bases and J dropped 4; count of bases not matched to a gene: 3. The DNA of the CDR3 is TGTGCCAGCAGTTCGGACAGGGGGCTGTACGAGCAGTACTTC. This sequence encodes CASSSDRGLYEQYF.

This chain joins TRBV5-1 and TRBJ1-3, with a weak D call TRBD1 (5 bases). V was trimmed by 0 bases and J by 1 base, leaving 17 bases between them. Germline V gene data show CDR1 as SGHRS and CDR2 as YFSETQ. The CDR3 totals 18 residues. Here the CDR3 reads CASSLATAGLSSGNTIYF. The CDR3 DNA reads TGCGCCAGCAGCTTGGCGACGGCGGGACTGTCGTCTGGAAACACCATATATTTT.

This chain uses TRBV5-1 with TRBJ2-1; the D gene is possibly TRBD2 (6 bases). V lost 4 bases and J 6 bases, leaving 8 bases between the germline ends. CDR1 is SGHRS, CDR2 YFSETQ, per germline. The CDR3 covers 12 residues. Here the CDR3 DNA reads TGCGCCAGCAGCGGCGGGACCAATGAGCAGTTCTTC. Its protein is CASSGGTNEQFF.

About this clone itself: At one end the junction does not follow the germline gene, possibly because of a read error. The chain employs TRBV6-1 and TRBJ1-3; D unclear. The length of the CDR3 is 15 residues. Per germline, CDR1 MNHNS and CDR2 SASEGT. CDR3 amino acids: CASSSTGLSGTTIYF. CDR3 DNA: TGTGCCAGCAGTTCTACGGGTCTCTCTGGAACCACCATATATTTT.

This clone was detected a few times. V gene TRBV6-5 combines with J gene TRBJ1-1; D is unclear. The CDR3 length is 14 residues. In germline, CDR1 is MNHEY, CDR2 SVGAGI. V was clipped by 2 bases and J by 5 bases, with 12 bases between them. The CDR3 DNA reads TGTGCCAGCAGTTACGTAGGCAGGCAAACTGAAGCTTTCTTT. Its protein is CASSYVGRQTEAFF.

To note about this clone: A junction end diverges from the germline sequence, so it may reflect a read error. The CDR3 sequence: CASNLDSKAGNTIYF. The CDR3 DNA reads as TGTGCCAGCAACTTAGATTCGAAAGCCGGAAACACCATATATTTT. The V and J genes are TRBV11-3 and TRBJ1-3; D gene ambiguous. Germline V CDR1 and CDR2: SGHNT, YENEEA. The CDR3 runs 15 residues.

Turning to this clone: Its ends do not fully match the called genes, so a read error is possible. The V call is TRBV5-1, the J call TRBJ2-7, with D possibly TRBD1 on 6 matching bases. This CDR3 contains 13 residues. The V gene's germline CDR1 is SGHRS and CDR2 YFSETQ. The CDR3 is CAGSIDRTYEQYF. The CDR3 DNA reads TGCGCCGGCAGCATCGACAGGACCTACGAGCAGTACTTC.

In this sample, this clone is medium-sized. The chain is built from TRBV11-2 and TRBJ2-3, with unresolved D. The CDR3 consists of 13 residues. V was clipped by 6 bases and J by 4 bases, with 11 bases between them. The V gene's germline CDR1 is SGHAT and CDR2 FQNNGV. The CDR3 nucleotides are TGTGCCAGCAGAAGGAGTAACTCAGATACGCAGTATTTT. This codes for CASRRSNSDTQYF.

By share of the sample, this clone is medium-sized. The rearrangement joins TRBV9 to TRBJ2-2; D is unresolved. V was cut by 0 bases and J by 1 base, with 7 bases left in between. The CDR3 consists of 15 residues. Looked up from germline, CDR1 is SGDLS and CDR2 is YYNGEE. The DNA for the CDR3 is TGTGCCAGCAGCGTAGTCCGGAAGAACACCGGGGAGCTGTTTTTT. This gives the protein CASSVVRKNTGELFF.

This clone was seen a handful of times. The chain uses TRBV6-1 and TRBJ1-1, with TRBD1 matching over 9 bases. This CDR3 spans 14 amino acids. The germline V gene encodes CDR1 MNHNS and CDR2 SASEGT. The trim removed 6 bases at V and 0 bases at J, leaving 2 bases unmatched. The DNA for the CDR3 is TGTGCCAGCAGCCGGACAGGGGTGAACACTGAAGCTTTCTTT. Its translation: CASSRTGVNTEAFF.

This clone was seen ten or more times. The CDR3 here is CASSQVGTGATEAFF. Written as DNA, the CDR3 is TGTGCCAGCAGCCAAGTCGGGACAGGGGCGACTGAAGCTTTCTTT. This chain links TRBV4-2 with TRBJ1-1, with 10 bases identical to TRBD1. Germline V gene sequence: CDR1 LGHNA, CDR2 YNFKEQ. The V gene end was trimmed by 1 base and the J gene end by 5 bases; junction bases not matched to a gene: 4. This CDR3 region has 15 residues.

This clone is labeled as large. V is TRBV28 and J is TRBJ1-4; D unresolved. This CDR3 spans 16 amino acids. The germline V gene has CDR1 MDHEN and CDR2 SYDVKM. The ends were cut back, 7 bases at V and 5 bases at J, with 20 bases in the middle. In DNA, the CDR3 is TGTGCCAGCAAGGGAGCGGAGGTGGGCAGGAATGAAAAACTGTTTTTT. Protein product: CASKGAEVGRNEKLFF.

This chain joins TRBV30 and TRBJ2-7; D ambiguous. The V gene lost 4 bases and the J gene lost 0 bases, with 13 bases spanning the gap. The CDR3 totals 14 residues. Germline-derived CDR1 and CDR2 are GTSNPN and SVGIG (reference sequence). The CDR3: CAWKTDRRSYEQYF. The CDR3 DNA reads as TGTGCCTGGAAAACGGACCGCCGCTCCTACGAGCAGTACTTC.

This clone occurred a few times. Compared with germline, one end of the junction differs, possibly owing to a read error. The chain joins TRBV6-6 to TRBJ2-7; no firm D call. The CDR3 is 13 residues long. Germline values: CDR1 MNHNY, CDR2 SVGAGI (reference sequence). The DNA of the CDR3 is TGTGCCAGCGGTTATTTGGGGTCCTACGAGCAGTACTTC. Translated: CASGYLGSYEQYF.

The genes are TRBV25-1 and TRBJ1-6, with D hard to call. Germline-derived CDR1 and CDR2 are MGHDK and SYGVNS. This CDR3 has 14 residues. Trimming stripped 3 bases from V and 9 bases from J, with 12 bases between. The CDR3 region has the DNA TGTGCCAGCAGTGAGGTTGAGTATTTTTCACCCCTCCACTTT. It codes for CASSEVEYFSPLHF.

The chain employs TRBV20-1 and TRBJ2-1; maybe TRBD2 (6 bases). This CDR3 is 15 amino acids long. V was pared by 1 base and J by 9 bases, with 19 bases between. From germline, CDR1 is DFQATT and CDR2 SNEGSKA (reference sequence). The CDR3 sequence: CSARAGAGLGSEQFF. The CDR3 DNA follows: TGCAGTGCTAGAGCGGGCGCGGGATTAGGGAGTGAGCAGTTCTTC.

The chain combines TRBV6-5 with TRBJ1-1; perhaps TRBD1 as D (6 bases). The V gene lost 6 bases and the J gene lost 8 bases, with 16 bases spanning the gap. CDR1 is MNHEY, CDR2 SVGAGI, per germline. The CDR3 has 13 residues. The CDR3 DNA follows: TGTGCCAGCAGATTAACAGGGTCCGTGGAAGCTTTCTTT. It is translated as CASRLTGSVEAFF.

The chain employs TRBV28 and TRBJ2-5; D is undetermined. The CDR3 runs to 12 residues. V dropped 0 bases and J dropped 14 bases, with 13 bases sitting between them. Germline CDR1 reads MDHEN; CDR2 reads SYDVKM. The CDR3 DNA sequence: TGTGCCAGCAGTTTATGGCTAGAGGCCCCATACTTC. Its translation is CASSLWLEAPYF.

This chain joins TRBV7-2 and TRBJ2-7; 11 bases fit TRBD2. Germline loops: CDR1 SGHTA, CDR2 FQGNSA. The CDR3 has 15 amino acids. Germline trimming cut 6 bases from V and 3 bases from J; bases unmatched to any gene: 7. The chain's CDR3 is CASSLTSGDLYEQYF. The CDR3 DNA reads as TGTGCCAGCAGTTTGACTAGCGGGGACCTCTACGAGCAGTACTTC.

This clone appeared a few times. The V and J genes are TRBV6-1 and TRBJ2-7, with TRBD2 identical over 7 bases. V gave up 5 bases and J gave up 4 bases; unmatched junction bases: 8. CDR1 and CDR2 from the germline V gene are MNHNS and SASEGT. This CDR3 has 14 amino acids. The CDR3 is CASSPTGGSYEQYF. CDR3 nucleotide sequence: TGTGCCAGCAGTCCCACCGGCGGGAGTTACGAGCAGTACTTC.